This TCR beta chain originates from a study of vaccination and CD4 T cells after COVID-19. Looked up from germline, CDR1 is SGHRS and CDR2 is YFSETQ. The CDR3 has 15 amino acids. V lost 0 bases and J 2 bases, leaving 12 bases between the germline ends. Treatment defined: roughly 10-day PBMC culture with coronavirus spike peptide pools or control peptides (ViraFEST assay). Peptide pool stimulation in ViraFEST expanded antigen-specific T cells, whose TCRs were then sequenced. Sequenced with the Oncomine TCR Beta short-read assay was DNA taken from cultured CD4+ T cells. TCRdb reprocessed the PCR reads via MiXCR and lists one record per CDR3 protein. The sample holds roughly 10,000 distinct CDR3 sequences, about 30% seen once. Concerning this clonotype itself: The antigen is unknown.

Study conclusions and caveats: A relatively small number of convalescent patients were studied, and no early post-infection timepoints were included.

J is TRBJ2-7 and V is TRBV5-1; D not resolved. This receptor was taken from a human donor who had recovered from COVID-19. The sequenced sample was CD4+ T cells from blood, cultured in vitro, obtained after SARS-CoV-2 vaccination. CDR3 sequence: CASSLEENPTYEQYF. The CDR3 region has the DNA TGCGCCAGCAGCTTGGAAGAGAATCCCACCTACGAGCAGTACTTC.